A selection of T cell receptor beta chains follows, all from one sample in a study of human T cells and chemical hapten exposure. TCRdb re-analysed the reads in MiXCR, keeping a single row per CDR3 protein. The sample includes around 120,000 distinct CDR3 sequences, 8.5% of them seen just once. The sequenced material came from whole blood. Source of these receptors: a human donor in good health. Some clones in this sample may be carry-over from other donors' samples. The CDR3 runs from the conserved cysteine through the conserved F or W. D genes are given only for firm matches. Where a row states a size, it is once, few, many or the class of an expanded clone; other rows omit it.

TRBD2	TRBJ2-1	TRBV27	-	CASSFLGLGVGEQFF	TGTGCCAGCAGTTTCCTAGGACTAGGGGTAGGTGAGCAGTTCTTC
TRBD1	TRBJ1-1	TRBV12-3/TRBV12-4	many	CASSSDRKEEAFF	TGTGCCAGCAGTTCGGACAGGAAGGAAGAAGCTTTCTTT
-	TRBJ2-2	TRBV12-3/TRBV12-4	few	CASSLVIPPYFF	TGTGCCAGCAGTTTAGTTATCCCTCCCTACTTTTTT
TRBD2	TRBJ2-1	TRBV7-9	few	CASSSYLTSGNANEQFF	TGTGCCAGCAGCTCCTACCTGACTAGCGGGAACGCCAATGAGCAGTTCTTC
TRBD2	TRBJ2-3	TRBV7-2	once	CASSLVGGGASDTQYF	TGTGCCAGCAGCTTAGTAGGCGGGGGGGCTTCCGATACGCAGTATTTT
TRBD2	TRBJ2-3	TRBV5-8	-	CASSLRGGRQDTDTQYF	TGTGCCAGCAGCTTGCGGGGGGGCAGACAAGACACAGATACGCAGTATTTT
TRBD1	TRBJ2-2	TRBV20-1	few	CSAQFGQARTGELFF	TGCAGTGCTCAGTTTGGACAGGCACGCACCGGGGAGCTGTTTTTT
-	TRBJ1-2	TRBV13	few	CASSYRDPRSYGYTF	TGTGCCAGCAGCTACCGGGACCCCAGGAGCTATGGCTACACCTTC
-	TRBJ2-3	TRBV16	-	CASSHSKWQKAHTDTQYF	TGTGCCAGCAGCCATTCAAAGTGGCAGAAGGCACACACAGATACGCAGTATTTT
-	TRBJ2-7	TRBV29-1	few	CSVEDKDGYEQYF	TGCAGCGTTGAAGATAAAGATGGGTACGAGCAGTACTTC
-	TRBJ1-5	TRBV7-9	many	CASSPQGTSNQPQHF	TGTGCCAGCAGCCCGCAGGGTACAAGCAATCAGCCCCAGCATTTT
-	TRBJ1-6	TRBV6-4	-	CASSVWPNSPLHF	TGTGCCAGCAGTGTGTGGCCTAATTCACCCCTCCACTTT
TRBD2	TRBJ2-3	TRBV20-1	few	CSATAQKASGGVDTQYF	TGCAGTGCTACCGCCCAGAAGGCTAGCGGGGGAGTAGATACGCAGTATTTT
-	TRBJ1-4	TRBV7-9	-	CASSLQAGTWGEKLFF	TGTGCCAGCAGCTTACAAGCGGGGACCTGGGGTGAAAAACTGTTTTTT
TRBD1	TRBJ2-6	TRBV4-2	-	CASSQPGQGFSGANVLTF	TGTGCCAGCAGCCAGCCGGGACAGGGATTCTCTGGGGCCAACGTCCTGACTTTC
TRBD1	TRBJ2-2	TRBV7-3	few	CASSLAGTGSSGELFF	TGTGCCAGCAGCTTAGCTGGGACAGGGAGCTCCGGGGAGCTGTTTTTT
-	TRBJ1-5	TRBV3-1	many	CASSQEFQGNQPQHF	TGTGCCAGCAGCCAAGAGTTCCAGGGGAATCAGCCCCAGCATTTT
TRBD2	TRBJ2-1	TRBV10-2	many	CASTPGLAWNEQFF	TGCGCCAGCACTCCGGGACTAGCTTGGAATGAGCAGTTCTTC
TRBD1	TRBJ1-1	TRBV6-1	-	CASSRQGAFF	TGTGCCAGCAGTAGACAGGGGGCTTTCTTT
TRBD1	TRBJ1-2	TRBV7-2	-	CASSFDDRVLYGYTF	TGTGCCAGCAGCTTCGACGACAGGGTCCTCTATGGCTACACCTTC
TRBD2	TRBJ2-1	TRBV29-1	-	CSVGGLAGGRYNEQFF	TGCAGCGTTGGGGGACTAGCGGGAGGTCGCTACAATGAGCAGTTCTTC
-	TRBJ1-5	TRBV6-2/TRBV6-3	many	CASSPAGSNQPQHF	TGTGCCAGCAGCCCCGCTGGTAGCAATCAGCCCCAGCATTTT
TRBD2	TRBJ2-1	TRBV19	few	CASSIEGGESYNEQFF	TGTGCCAGTAGTATAGAGGGGGGGGAGTCCTACAATGAGCAGTTCTTC
TRBD2	TRBJ2-1	TRBV4-2	many	CASSQGGMGYGTNNEQFF	TGTGCCAGCAGCCAAGGGGGGATGGGATATGGGACTAACAATGAGCAGTTCTTC
-	TRBJ1-6	TRBV7-9	many	CASSSYNHSPLHF	TGTGCCAGCAGCTCGTACAACCATTCACCCCTCCACTTT
TRBD2	TRBJ2-7	TRBV4-1	-	CASSQNDYGLAGEDEQYF	TGCGCCAGCAGCCAAAACGACTACGGACTAGCGGGAGAAGACGAGCAGTACTTC
TRBD2	TRBJ2-1	TRBV7-9	few	CASSLLAGEQFF	TGTGCCAGCAGCCTACTAGCGGGTGAGCAGTTCTTC
-	TRBJ2-3	TRBV20-1	few	CSADGTDISTDTQYF	TGCAGTGCAGATGGGACGGATATTAGCACAGATACGCAGTATTTT
-	TRBJ1-1	TRBV18	-	CASSPMENTEAFF	TGTGCCAGCTCACCAATGGAGAACACTGAAGCTTTCTTT
TRBD2	TRBJ2-1	TRBV19	few	CASSTSGGAEEFF	TGTGCCAGTAGTACCAGCGGGGGGGCCGAAGAGTTCTTC
TRBD1	TRBJ1-2	TRBV25-1	many	CASSDYGQGFNGYTF	TGTGCCAGCAGTGACTACGGACAGGGGTTTAACGGCTACACCTTC
TRBD1	TRBJ2-7	TRBV6-2/TRBV6-3	few	CASRNLPGQGAREQYF	TGTGCCAGCAGAAATCTACCGGGACAGGGGGCGCGGGAGCAGTACTTC
TRBD2	TRBJ2-7	TRBV10-3	-	CAISAGLAGDYEQYF	TGTGCCATCAGCGCGGGACTAGCGGGGGACTACGAGCAGTACTTC
-	TRBJ1-1	TRBV19	many	CASSRVVDTEAFF	TGTGCCAGTAGTAGAGTCGTGGACACTGAAGCTTTCTTT
-	TRBJ2-1	TRBV12-3/TRBV12-4	-	CASSPQGAEQFF	TGTGCCAGCAGTCCGCAGGGCGCTGAGCAGTTCTTC
-	TRBJ2-2	TRBV27	many	CASSLSLIGAASNTGELFF	TGTGCCAGCAGTTTATCGTTGATAGGGGCAGCTTCGAACACCGGGGAGCTGTTTTTT
TRBD1	TRBJ2-3	TRBV29-1	many	CSGRQGFSADTQYF	TGCAGCGGTAGACAGGGGTTTTCAGCAGATACGCAGTATTTT
-	TRBJ1-1	TRBV6-2/TRBV6-3	many	CASSYSAVGTEAFF	TGTGCCAGCAGTTACTCGGCCGTCGGCACTGAAGCTTTCTTT
-	TRBJ1-2	TRBV7-8	many	CASSLGPSNYGYTF	TGTGCCAGCAGCTTAGGACCCTCTAACTATGGCTACACCTTC
-	TRBJ1-1	TRBV19	-	CASSHRAEAFF	TGTGCCAGTAGCCACAGGGCTGAAGCTTTCTTT
-	TRBJ2-2	TRBV27	few	CASSTGGAGTGELFF	TGTGCCAGCAGTACAGGTGGCGCGGGGACCGGGGAGCTGTTTTTT
TRBD2	TRBJ2-5	TRBV4-2	few	CASSQWVSSGGAVRKETQYF	TGTGCCAGCAGCCAATGGGTGTCTAGCGGGGGGGCGGTCCGAAAAGAGACCCAGTACTTC
-	TRBJ2-2	TRBV7-6	many	CASSLHMRTTRSTGELFF	TGTGCCAGCAGCTTACACATGCGGACAACACGCTCCACCGGGGAGCTGTTTTTT
TRBD2	TRBJ2-3	TRBV7-9	few	CASSSQAGWSTDTQYF	TGTGCCAGCAGCTCACAAGCGGGATGGAGTACAGATACGCAGTATTTT
-	TRBJ2-1	TRBV10-3	many	CAISESRGSSRYNEQFF	TGTGCCATCAGTGAGTCCAGGGGTTCCTCCCGTTACAATGAGCAGTTCTTC
TRBD1	TRBJ2-6	TRBV11-3	few	CASSAGTGPGANVLTF	TGTGCCAGCAGCGCCGGGACAGGGCCTGGGGCCAACGTCCTGACTTTC
-	TRBJ2-1	TRBV27	many	CASRRDQVNNEQFF	TGTGCCAGCCGGCGAGACCAAGTAAACAATGAGCAGTTCTTC
-	TRBJ2-6	TRBV21-1	few	CASSFQTGSGANVLTF	TGTGCCAGCAGCTTCCAGACAGGGTCTGGGGCCAACGTCCTGACTTTC
-	TRBJ2-5	TRBV6-5	few	CASRPNRGSEETQYF	TGTGCCAGCCGTCCCAACCGAGGGTCTGAAGAGACCCAGTACTTC
-	TRBJ1-6	TRBV27	many	CASSPRDLDSPLHF	TGTGCCAGCAGTCCCCGGGACTTGGATTCACCCCTCCACTTT
TRBD1	TRBJ2-7	TRBV27	few	CATVGQGSYEQYF	TGTGCCACCGTCGGACAGGGTTCCTACGAGCAGTACTTC
TRBD2	TRBJ2-1	TRBV28	few	CASSLLLAGSYNEQFF	TGTGCCAGCAGTCTCTTGCTAGCGGGCTCCTACAATGAGCAGTTCTTC
-	TRBJ1-2	TRBV29-1	many	CSVRYGAENGYTF	TGCAGCGTTCGGTATGGGGCAGAAAATGGCTACACCTTC
TRBD1	TRBJ2-7	TRBV3-1	-	CASSFGQGPGYEQYF	TGTGCCAGCAGCTTCGGACAGGGTCCCGGATACGAGCAGTACTTC
-	TRBJ2-5	TRBV20-1	-	CSARVVSDMGTQYF	TGCAGTGCTAGGGTAGTGAGCGACATGGGGACCCAGTACTTC
-	TRBJ1-2	TRBV29-1	many	CSVAADYGYTF	TGCAGCGTTGCTGCGGACTATGGCTACACCTTC
-	TRBJ2-1	TRBV9	few	CASSVALVRSGEGWNEQFF	TGTGCCAGCAGCGTAGCGTTGGTTAGAAGTGGGGAAGGGTGGAATGAGCAGTTCTTC
-	TRBJ1-2	TRBV2	few	CASSEDRAIDGYTF	TGTGCCAGCAGTGAAGATAGGGCGATAGATGGCTACACCTTC
-	TRBJ2-1	TRBV5-1	few	CASSLVRNEQFF	TGCGCCAGCAGCTTGGTAAGGAATGAGCAGTTCTTC